Detailed here is one TCR beta chain. CDR3 length: 15 amino acids. Trimming cost V 3 bases and J 11 bases; bases outside gene matches: 6. Germline CDR1 KGHSH, CDR2 LQKENI. The authors' processing: Researchers report that nucleated cell counts were estimated from reference gene primer amplification. The method was immunoSEQ multiplex PCR; TCRdb's version includes in-frame clones alone and lacks a portion of them. V and J calls and clone size are as listed in that table; D and trimming were resolved from the DNA. The data contain about 190,000 clones, around nine tenths of them singletons. The data derive from a study of blood T cell repertoires in COVID-19. At the level of the study: There were acute and convalescent COVID-19 samples, and they came from the United States, Italy and Spain. In each case, the material was cDNA or gDNA derived from T cells, B-cell-depleted T cells, or PBMCs.

This clonotype was sampled from a man between 40 and 49 years old with active or convalescent COVID-19. The sequenced material came from peripheral blood. The chain uses TRBV18 and TRBJ1-6, with 11 bases matching TRBD1. The CDR3 coding sequence is TGTGCCAGCTCACCGGGACAGGGGGTAACAACACCCCTCCACTTT. Translation: CASSPGQGVTTPLHF.